This T cell receptor (beta chain) derives from a study of shared clonotypes between healthy human individuals. V lost 6 bases to trimming and J lost 2 bases; unmatched junction nucleotides: 10. Germline CDR1 MGHRA, CDR2 YSYEKL. The CDR3 runs to 16 residues. Some clones are missing from TCRdb's copy, which holds only in-frame ones; the method was immunoSEQ multiplex PCR. This sample yields about 2 million clones, of which about 94% are seen a single time; around 1.1% belongs to the top ten. Naivety among CD8 cells was defined by CD45RO negativity and positive CCR7 selection, thereby excluding terminally differentiated effector memory CD45RA+ cells.

The TCR comes from a man aged 18 to 30 in good health. The material sequenced was naive CD8+ T cells sorted from blood. The rearrangement uses TRBV4-1 and TRBJ2-5; 9 bases agree with TRBD1. The CDR3 region has the DNA TGCGCCAGCAGTAAGGAGGGACAGGGATCACAAGAGACCCAGTACTTC. Its protein product is CASSKEGQGSQETQYF.